This T cell receptor (beta chain) is drawn from a study of blood T cells in healthy people across ages. Between the trimmed V and J ends, which lost 0 bases and 1 base, there was a span of 13 bases. Germline assignment: CDR1 SGDLS and CDR2 YYNGEE. CDR3 length equals 16 residues. PCR was performed a second time for roughly 7 to 12 cycles using a sample-barcoded 5' primer and a J-beta primer mix. With 12 random nucleotides, a template-switch adaptor tagged each individual cDNA molecule. TCRdb reprocessed the 5' RACE reads via MiXCR and lists one record per CDR3 protein. The sample has approximately 810,000 distinct CDR3 sequences, 29% seen once. Each donor had approximately 10 milliliters of peripheral blood drawn.

The TCR comes from a woman at least 80 years old in good health. The chain links TRBV9 to TRBJ2-5, with D possibly matching TRBD1 (5 bases). The sequencing input was blood. CDR3: CASSVAEGAAQETQYF. CDR3 coding DNA: TGTGCCAGCAGCGTAGCCGAAGGGGCGGCCCAAGAGACCCAGTACTTC.